This T cell receptor beta chain was captured in a study of T cells in Graves' hyperthyroidism and ophthalmopathy. RNA transcripts served as the template for amplifying TCR beta CDR3 regions. The TCR CDR3 was amplified in a first-round RT-PCR using the HTBI primer set. TCRdb reprocessed the multiplex PCR reads via MiXCR and lists one record per CDR3 protein. The sample shows around 700,000 distinct CDR3 sequences, 15% to 20% of them seen only once. This CDR3 spans 14 amino acids. V was clipped by 4 bases and J by 5 bases, with 11 bases between them. This clonotype was counted only a few times. This receptor was taken from a woman in her forties or fifties with Graves' hyperthyroidism that later progressed to Graves' ophthalmopathy. This chain links TRBV12-3 or TRBV12-4 with TRBJ1-4, with a possible D match to TRBD1 (5 bases). Sequenced: blood. The CDR3 region is CASSSGLSNEKLFF. In DNA form, the CDR3 reads TGTGCCAGCAGTTCGGGACTTTCAAATGAAAAACTGTTTTTT.